This T cell receptor beta chain is drawn from a study of cytomegalovirus exposure and HLA in healthy donors. Overall study findings and caveats: A later analysis showed TCR association rates differing by HLA locus, peaking at DRB1 and lowest at HLA-C. Prior analysis indicated that the majority of TCR beta V segments exhibited productivity approximately 87% or approximately 30% of the time.

With regard to this clone: What it binds is unknown.

PCR used 60 Vbeta primers and 13 Jbeta primers. Repertoires were generated with immunoSEQ multiplex PCR, while TCRdb's copy carries only in-frame clones and drops some. The sample gives about 190,000 clones, 82% of which show up once; about 0.84% is in the top ten. Losses at the gene ends were 4 bases for V and 3 bases for J; bases not matched to a gene: 7. From germline, CDR1 is SGHDN and CDR2 FVKESK. The length of the CDR3 is 17 residues. Each donor was healthy, and each was a bone marrow donor. Sequencing was carried out using PBMCs. The sequence came from a woman under 30 in good health and CMV-seronegative. This rearrangement joins TRBV14 to TRBJ2-1; 12 nucleotides match TRBD2. The DNA for the CDR3 is TGTGCCAGCAGCCCTCTAGCGGGGGGGATACTCTACAATGAGCAGTTCTTC. Its protein is CASSPLAGGILYNEQFF.